The T cell receptor (beta chain) under discussion was sequenced for a study of CD8 T cells in ankylosing spondylitis. Study-wide results and caveats: A CD8+ phenotype characterized the disease-linked clones, which were relatively rare in peripheral blood.

TCRdb recomputed calls from the 5' RACE reads with MiXCR, one row per CDR3 protein. Of 300,000 to 400,000 distinct CDR3 sequences listed, 20% are singletons. This clonotype was found a few times. Its specificity is unknown. The sample comprised blood, either unsorted or a sorted T cell fraction (not recorded which). The clonotype was recovered from a male donor with ankylosing spondylitis or in good health (not recorded which).

CDR3 in amino acids: CSVVGDTGELFF. As DNA, the CDR3 is TGCAGCGTTGTCGGGGACACCGGGGAGCTGTTTTTT. The chain links TRBV29-1 to TRBJ2-2; D possibly corresponds to TRBD2 (5 bases). This CDR3 is 12 amino acids long. Trimming cost V 4 bases and J 3 bases, with 6 bases left between them. Germline V gene data show CDR1 as SQVTM and CDR2 as ANQGSEA.